This entry lists 17 T cell receptor beta chains sequenced from one sample in a study of cytomegalovirus exposure and HLA in healthy donors. Use of 60 Vbeta and 13 Jbeta primers characterized the PCR. The table came from immunoSEQ multiplex PCR; TCRdb's copy has only in-frame clones and leaves some out. This table holds around 230,000 clones, 80% to 90% found once. Sequencing was carried out using PBMCs. These receptors were collected from a girl aged 2-9 years in good health and CMV-seronegative.

The chain recombines TRBV6-5 with TRBJ1-1; a possible D gene is TRBD1 (5 bases). The V gene lost 6 bases and the J gene lost 14 bases, with 16 bases spanning the gap. The CDR3 length is 11 residues. Germline values: CDR1 MNHEY, CDR2 SVGAGI. The CDR3 sequence: CASSHAGQPFF. In DNA, the CDR3 is TGTGCCAGCAGCCACGCGGGGCAGCCCTTCTTT.

This clone appeared a single time. The chain combines TRBV19 with TRBJ2-1; TRBD2 aligns across 12 bases. There are 14 residues in the CDR3. Germline CDR1 is LNHDA and CDR2 is SQIVND (reference sequence). V was pared by 7 bases and J by 10 bases, with 8 bases of the junction left unmatched. DNA of the CDR3: TGTGCCAGTACCACCGGGACTAGCGGGTTAGAGCAGTTCTTC. It translates to CASTTGTSGLEQFF.

The chain combines TRBV27 with TRBJ1-2, with TRBD1 matching over 8 bases. V gave up 6 bases and J gave up 4 bases; unmatched junction bases: 7. CDR3 length equals 14 residues. CDR1 is MNHEY, CDR2 SMNVEV, per germline (reference sequence). CDR3: CASSRTGSGYGYTF. The CDR3 DNA reads as TGTGCCAGCAGCCGGACAGGGTCGGGCTATGGCTACACCTTC.

V and J are TRBV4-1 and TRBJ2-3; 13 bases agree with TRBD2. Trimming removed 0 bases from V and 6 bases from J; junction bases left unmatched: 3. The CDR3 has 16 residues. Germline lookup yields CDR1 MGHRA and CDR2 YSYEKL. CDR3 DNA sequence: TGCGCCAGCAGCCAAGAACTAGCGGGAGGGCCGGATACGCAGTATTTT. Amino acid sequence: CASSQELAGGPDTQYF.

The rearrangement uses TRBV27 and TRBJ2-1; TRBD2 agrees at 9 bases. From germline, CDR1 is MNHEY and CDR2 SMNVEV (reference sequence). The CDR3 sequence is 14 residues long. J gave up 6 bases and V 3 bases, and 3 bases lay outside the gene matches. The CDR3 sequence: CASSLQLAGNEQFF. CDR3 DNA: TGTGCCAGCAGTTTGCAACTAGCGGGCAATGAGCAGTTCTTC.

The table lists this clone with a few counts. The chain recombines TRBV6-1 with TRBJ1-1; D not resolved. V dropped 4 bases and J dropped 3 bases, with 9 bases sitting between them. CDR1 MNHNS and CDR2 SASEGT come from the germline V gene. This CDR3 contains 13 residues. CDR3 in amino acids: CASSALIDTEAFF. Written as DNA, the CDR3 is TGTGCCAGCAGTGCACTTATTGACACTGAAGCTTTCTTT.

CDR3 amino acids: CASSSGGGRSYEQYF. CDR3 coding DNA: TGTGCCAGCAGTTCGGGCGGGGGGAGATCCTACGAGCAGTACTTC. This rearrangement joins TRBV6-6 to TRBJ2-7; 8 bases are a match to TRBD2. The CDR3 has 15 amino acids. The germline V gene encodes CDR1 MNHNY and CDR2 SVGAGI (reference sequence). Unmatched junction bases numbered 6, after V lost 4 bases and J lost 1 base.

The CDR3 nucleotides read TGTGCCAGCAGTGACCCGGGGGGATTAGAGACCCAGTACTTC. As protein: CASSDPGGLETQYF. The gene calls are TRBV2 and TRBJ2-5; 7 bases map to TRBD2. The V gene's germline CDR1 is SNHLY and CDR2 FYNNEI. This CDR3 is built from 14 residues. V shed 3 bases and J 4 bases; nucleotides not matched to a gene: 5.

This rearrangement joins TRBV27 to TRBJ2-5, with 7 bases fitting TRBD2. Trimming took 3 bases from V and 2 from J; bases not matched to a gene: 3. This CDR3 region has 14 residues. CDR1 is MNHEY, CDR2 SMNVEV, per germline (reference sequence). The CDR3, as DNA: TGTGCCAGCAGTTTCTTCGGGGGGCAAGAGACCCAGTACTTC. Translation gives CASSFFGGQETQYF.

This chain joins TRBV13 and TRBJ2-1; D not resolved. This CDR3 region has 10 residues. Trimming took off 9 bases at V and 13 bases at J, with 13 bases between the two ends. In germline, CDR1 is PRHDT, CDR2 FYEKMQ (reference sequence). CDR3 residues: CASTQTSQFF. CDR3 DNA: TGTGCCAGTACTCAGACTTCCCAGTTCTTC.

In the case of this clone: Other DNA sequences in the same sample also yield this CDR3. The chain joins TRBV5-1 to TRBJ2-7, with 14 nucleotides matching TRBD2. The CDR3 covers 14 residues. From germline, CDR1 is SGHRS and CDR2 YFSETQ. The junction had 2 bases not matched to a gene; V was cut back by 4 bases and J by 5 bases. As DNA, the CDR3 is TGCGCCAGCAGCCCGGGACTAGCGGGGGACGAGCAGTACTTC. It specifies CASSPGLAGDEQYF.

The chain couples TRBV5-1 to TRBJ2-2; 10 positions agree with TRBD1. CDR1 SGHRS and CDR2 YFSETQ come from the germline V gene. With 4 bases clipped from V and 5 bases from J, the junction kept 11 bases outside the gene matches. CDR3 length equals 17 residues. The CDR3 DNA sequence: TGCGCCAGCAGCCGGACAGGGGGTGGGGAGAAAACCGGGGAGCTGTTTTTT. Its translation: CASSRTGGGEKTGELFF.

The chain carries TRBV7-9 and TRBJ2-3, with D maybe TRBD2 (7 bases). CDR3 length: 16 residues. V was clipped by 5 bases and J by 5 bases, with 20 bases between them. Germline assignment: CDR1 SEHNR and CDR2 FQNEAQ (reference sequence). The CDR3 is CASSPFRAGAGDTQYF. The CDR3 coding sequence is TGTGCCAGCAGCCCCTTTAGGGCGGGGGCGGGAGATACGCAGTATTTT. The full variable domain, rest sourced from reference TRBV7-9 and TRBJ2-3, is DTGVSQNPRHKITKRGQNVTFRCDPISEHNRLYWYRQTLGQGPEFLTYFQNEAQLEKSRLLSDRFSAERPKGSFSTLEIQRTEQGDSAMYLCASSPFRAGAGDTQYFGPGTRLTVL.

This clone was counted a single time. The V and J genes are TRBV2 and TRBJ1-2; possibly TRBD1 for D (5 bases). CDR3 length: 14 residues. The germline CDR1 and CDR2 sequences are SNHLY and FYNNEI. Trimming took off 7 bases at V and 0 bases at J, with 12 bases between the two ends. CDR3 in DNA: TGTGCCAGCATCCGAGACAGCACTAACTATGGCTACACCTTC. Translating gives CASIRDSTNYGYTF.

This chain uses TRBV5-1 with TRBJ2-3; D is unresolved. With 2 bases removed from V and 2 bases from J, the gap between germline ends came to 15 bases. The V gene's germline CDR1 is SGHRS and CDR2 YFSETQ. The CDR3 covers 16 residues. Here the CDR3 reads CASSFEVAIATDTQYF. DNA for the CDR3: TGCGCCAGCAGCTTTGAAGTTGCAATAGCCACAGATACGCAGTATTTT.

V and J are TRBV2 and TRBJ1-2, with 9 bases fitting TRBD1. CDR1 and CDR2 from the germline V gene are SNHLY and FYNNEI. CDR3 length equals 16 residues. V lost 4 bases to trimming and J lost 8 bases; unmatched junction nucleotides: 14. The DNA for the CDR3 is TGTGCCAGCAGTGTACAGGGGGCAGGAGTCCGGGGAGGCTACACCTTC. Translating gives CASSVQGAGVRGGYTF.

The chain carries TRBV6-5 and TRBJ1-1; maybe TRBD1 (5 bases). The V end was cut by 2 bases, the J end by 0 bases, with 10 bases between. The CDR3 runs 15 residues. The V gene's germline CDR1 is MNHEY and CDR2 SVGAGI. As DNA, the CDR3 is TGTGCCAGCAGTTACACCGGACATATGAACACTGAAGCTTTCTTT. This gives the protein CASSYTGHMNTEAFF.